The 10 T cell receptor beta chains given below trace back to one sample, sequenced in a study of CD8 T cells in Susac syndrome. Random-hexamer reverse transcription was applied to roughly 0.5 to 1 ug RNA. TCRdb reanalysed the immunoSEQ multiplex PCR reads using MiXCR and keeps one entry per CDR3 protein. The sample yields about 83,000 distinct CDR3 sequences, approximately 96% seen once. Sequencing was done on a sample of CD8+ T cells from PBMCs. The receptors here all came from a human donor with Susac syndrome.

The chain recombines TRBV9 with TRBJ2-1; D remains unclear. The germline V and J ends were trimmed by 0 bases and 2 bases, with 12 bases remaining between them. Per germline, CDR1 SGDLS and CDR2 YYNGEE. The CDR3 totals 16 residues. CDR3 sequence (DNA): TGTGCCAGCAGCGTAGCTTTAAGCGAAGCCTACAATGAGCAGTTCTTC. Translating gives CASSVALSEAYNEQFF. Combining the CDR3 with reference TRBV9 and TRBJ2-1 gives the whole variable domain DSGVTQTPKHLITATGQRVTLRCSPRSGDLSVYWYQQSLDQGLQFLIQYYNGEERAKGNILERFSAQQFPDLHSELNLSSLELGDSALYFCASSVALSEAYNEQFFGPGTRLTVL.

This chain uses TRBV29-1 with TRBJ2-1; D possibly matches TRBD1 or TRBD2 (5 bases each). Germline V gene lookup returns CDR1 SQVTM and CDR2 ANQGSEA. Trimming removed 6 bases at V and 3 bases at J, with 15 bases between. There are 14 residues in the CDR3. The CDR3 spells CSVSLGDVYNEQFF. Here the CDR3 DNA reads TGCAGCGTGTCGCTAGGGGACGTCTACAATGAGCAGTTCTTC.

V and J are TRBV27 and TRBJ2-1; D tentatively reads TRBD1 or TRBD2 (5 bases each). V shed 2 bases and J shed 5 bases, with 13 bases lying between them. Germline CDR1 and CDR2: MNHEY and SMNVEV (reference sequence). CDR3 length equals 15 residues. CDR3 sequence reads: CASSLMDRDDNEQFF. CDR3 nucleotide sequence: TGTGCCAGCAGTTTAATGGACCGGGACGACAATGAGCAGTTCTTC.

This chain joins TRBV28 and TRBJ2-7, with D maybe TRBD2 (6 bases). This CDR3 has 13 amino acids. Trimming cost V 2 bases and J 5 bases, with 10 bases left between them. Germline V gives CDR1 MDHEN, CDR2 SYDVKM. The CDR3, as DNA: TGTGCCAGCAGTTTAGGGGGGAACCACGAGCAGTACTTC. This gives the protein CASSLGGNHEQYF.

The V and J genes are TRBV4-3 and TRBJ2-7, with D unclear. This CDR3 spans 13 amino acids. CDR1 is LGHNA and CDR2 is YSLEER in the germline V gene. The V end was cut by 1 base, the J end by 0 bases, with 4 bases between. The CDR3 region is CASSQGYSYEQYF. CDR3 DNA: TGCGCCAGCAGCCAAGGGTACTCCTACGAGCAGTACTTC.

This chain connects TRBV30 to TRBJ1-2; weak D call: TRBD1 (5 bases). Germline assignment: CDR1 GTSNPN and CDR2 SVGIG (reference sequence). V was pared by 1 base and J by 2 bases, with 5 bases between. This CDR3 has 12 amino acids. Written as DNA, the CDR3 is TGTGCCTGGAGTGGACAGAACTATGGCTACACCTTC. Translated, it gives CAWSGQNYGYTF.

V gene TRBV7-3 combines with J gene TRBJ2-1, with 7 bases aligning to TRBD2. Trimming took 5 bases from V and 0 from J; bases not matched to a gene: 4. The length of the CDR3 is 15 residues. Germline V gene lookup returns CDR1 SGHTA and CDR2 FQGTGA. In DNA, the CDR3 is TGTGCCAGCAGCGCGGGACTAAGCTCCTACAATGAGCAGTTCTTC. Translation gives CASSAGLSSYNEQFF.

V usage is TRBV4-3 and J usage is TRBJ2-5; D not certain. The CDR3 consists of 15 residues. V lost 4 bases and J 0 bases, leaving 12 bases between the germline ends. Germline lookup yields CDR1 LGHNA and CDR2 YSLEER. The CDR3 loop is CASSPVLGNQETQYF. The CDR3 coding sequence is TGCGCCAGCAGCCCTGTCTTGGGCAACCAAGAGACCCAGTACTTC.

The chain recombines TRBV20-1 with TRBJ2-5, with D maybe TRBD2 (7 bases). The CDR3 extends over 16 amino acids. Germline values: CDR1 DFQATT, CDR2 SNEGSKA (reference sequence). V shed 3 bases and J shed 0 bases, with 17 bases lying between them. CDR3 sequence reads: CSARTRGRMYQETQYF. DNA for the CDR3: TGCAGTGCTAGGACGCGGGGGCGCATGTACCAAGAGACCCAGTACTTC.

This clonotype is a singleton in its sample. The chain recombines TRBV4-2 with TRBJ2-2, with 7 nucleotides matching TRBD1. The junction had 7 bases not matched to a gene; V was cut back by 4 bases and J by 5 bases. Germline V gene lookup returns CDR1 LGHNA and CDR2 YNFKEQ. The CDR3 has 15 amino acids. This CDR3 is CASSPLSTGTGELFF. Here the CDR3 DNA reads TGTGCCAGCAGCCCTCTTTCGACAGGGACCGGGGAGCTGTTTTTT.